This T cell receptor beta chain stems from a study of beta chain features in type 1 diabetes. Study results and caveats: Among patients with Type 1 diabetes, TCRB CDR3s were moderately but significantly shorter in every one of the four CD4+ subsets.

Notes on this clone: The target antigen is unknown.

The isolated RNA, all of it, was reverse transcribed, so expressed TCRB transcripts were what got sequenced. Assay used: immunoSEQ multiplex PCR; TCRdb lists only in-frame clones, some missing. The sample yields roughly 400,000 clones, around 10% seen once. Unmatched junction bases numbered 10, after V lost 4 bases and J lost 5 bases. This CDR3 region has 15 residues. Germline loops: CDR1 MGHRA, CDR2 YSYEKL. The sequencing sample was made of central memory CD4+ T cells from blood. The source is a man in his thirties or forties with type 1 diabetes. This sequence joins TRBV4-1 and TRBJ2-7, with 8 bases that match TRBD2. The CDR3 region has the DNA TGCGCCAGCAGCCGCGCAACGGGAGGGTTGGACGAGCAGTACTTC. Its translation: CASSRATGGLDEQYF.